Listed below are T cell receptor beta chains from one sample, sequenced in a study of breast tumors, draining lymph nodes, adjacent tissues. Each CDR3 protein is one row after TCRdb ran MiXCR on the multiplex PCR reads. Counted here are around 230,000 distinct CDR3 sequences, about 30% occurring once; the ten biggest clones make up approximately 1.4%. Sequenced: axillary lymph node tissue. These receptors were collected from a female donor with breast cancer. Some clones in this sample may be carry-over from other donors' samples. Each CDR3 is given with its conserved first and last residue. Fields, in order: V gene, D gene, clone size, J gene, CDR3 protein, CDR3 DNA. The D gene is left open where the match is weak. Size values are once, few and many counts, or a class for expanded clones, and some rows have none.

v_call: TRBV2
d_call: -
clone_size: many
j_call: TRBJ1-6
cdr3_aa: CASSERQGPANSPLHF
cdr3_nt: TGTGCCAGCAGTGAAAGGCAGGGTCCTGCTAATTCACCCCTCCACTTT

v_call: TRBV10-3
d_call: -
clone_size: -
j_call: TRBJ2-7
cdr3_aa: CAISVFSGCEQSF
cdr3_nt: TGTGCCATCAGTGTGTTTTCGGGATGCGAGCAGTCCTTC

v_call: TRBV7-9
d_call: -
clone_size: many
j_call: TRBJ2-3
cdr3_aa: CASSLGIDTQYF
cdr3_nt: TGTGCCAGCAGCTTAGGTATTGATACGCAGTATTTT

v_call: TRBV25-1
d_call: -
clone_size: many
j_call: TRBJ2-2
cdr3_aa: CASSPGRNTGELFF
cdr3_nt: TGTGCCAGCAGCCCGGGACGTAACACCGGGGAGCTGTTTTTT

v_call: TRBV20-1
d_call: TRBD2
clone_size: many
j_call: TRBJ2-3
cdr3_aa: CSAATSANGADTQYF
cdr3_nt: TGCAGTGCCGCGACTAGCGCTAACGGCGCAGATACGCAGTATTTT

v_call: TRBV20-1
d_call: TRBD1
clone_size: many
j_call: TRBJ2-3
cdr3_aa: CSGTESTDTQYF
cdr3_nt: TGCAGCGGGACAGAGAGCACAGATACGCAGTATTTT

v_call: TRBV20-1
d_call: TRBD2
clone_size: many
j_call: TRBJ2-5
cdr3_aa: CSASSGRAETQYF
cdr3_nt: TGCAGTGCTAGTAGCGGGAGGGCAGAGACCCAGTACTTC

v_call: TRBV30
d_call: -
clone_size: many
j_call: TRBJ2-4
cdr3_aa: CAWSRGGGDIQYF
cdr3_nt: TGTGCCTGGAGTCGGGGAGGGGGAGACATTCAGTACTTC

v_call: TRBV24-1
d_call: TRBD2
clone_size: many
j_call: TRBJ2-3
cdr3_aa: CATSDSPLAEGTDTQYF
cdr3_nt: TGTGCCACCAGTGATTCTCCGCTAGCGGAGGGGACAGATACGCAGTATTTT

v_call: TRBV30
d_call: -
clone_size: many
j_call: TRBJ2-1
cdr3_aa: CAWIPPVYNEQFF
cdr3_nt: TGTGCCTGGATCCCCCCAGTCTACAATGAGCAGTTCTTC

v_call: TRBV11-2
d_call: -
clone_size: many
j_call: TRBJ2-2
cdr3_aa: CASSLAGTGELFF
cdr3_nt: TGTGCCAGCAGCTTAGCGGGGACCGGGGAGCTGTTTTTT

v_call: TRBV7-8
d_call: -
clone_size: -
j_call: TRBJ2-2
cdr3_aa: CASSLVSKGYGELFF
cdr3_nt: TGTGCCAGCAGCTTAGTATCGAAGGGGTACGGGGAGCTGTTTTTT

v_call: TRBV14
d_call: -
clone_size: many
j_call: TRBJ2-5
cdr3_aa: CASSQNRGQETQYF
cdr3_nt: TGTGCCAGCAGCCAAAACCGAGGGCAAGAGACCCAGTACTTC

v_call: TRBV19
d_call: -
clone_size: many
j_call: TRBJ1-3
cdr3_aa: CASSREQPSSGNTIYF
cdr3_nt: TGTGCCAGTAGTAGAGAACAGCCGAGCTCTGGAAACACCATATATTTT

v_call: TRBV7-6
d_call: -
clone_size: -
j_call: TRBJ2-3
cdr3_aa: CASSPIGLGTDTQYF
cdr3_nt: TGTGCCAGCAGCCCCATTGGGTTGGGCACAGATACGCAGTATTTT

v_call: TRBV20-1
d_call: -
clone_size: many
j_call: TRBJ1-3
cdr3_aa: CSAGLLDTIYF
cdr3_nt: TGCAGTGCCGGGCTCTTGGACACCATATATTTT

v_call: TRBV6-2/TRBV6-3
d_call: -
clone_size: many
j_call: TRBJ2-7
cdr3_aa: CASSYHKAKPNYEQYF
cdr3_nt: TGTGCCAGCAGTTACCACAAGGCCAAACCCAACTACGAGCAGTACTTC

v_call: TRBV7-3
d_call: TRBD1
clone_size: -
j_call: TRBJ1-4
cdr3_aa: CASRAGTGVEKLFF
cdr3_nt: TGTGCCAGCAGAGCCGGGACAGGGGTCGAAAAACTGTTTTTT

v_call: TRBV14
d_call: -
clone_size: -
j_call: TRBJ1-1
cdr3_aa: CASRPNMNTEAFF
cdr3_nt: TGTGCCAGTAGACCGAACATGAACACTGAAGCTTTCTTT

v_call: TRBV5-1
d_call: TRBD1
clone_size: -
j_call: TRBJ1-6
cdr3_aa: CASSWGQDSPLHF
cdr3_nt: TGCGCCAGCAGCTGGGGACAGGATTCACCCCTCCACTTT

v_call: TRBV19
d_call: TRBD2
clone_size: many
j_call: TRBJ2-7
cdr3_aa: CASSSLTSGGSYEQYF
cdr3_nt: TGTGCCAGTAGTTCCCTGACTAGCGGGGGCTCCTACGAGCAGTACTTC

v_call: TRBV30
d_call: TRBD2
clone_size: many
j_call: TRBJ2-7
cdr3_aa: CAWSPAAGIWYEQYF
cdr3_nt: TGTGCCTGGAGTCCGGCAGCGGGAATTTGGTACGAGCAGTACTTC

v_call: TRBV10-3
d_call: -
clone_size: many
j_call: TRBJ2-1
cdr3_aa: CAIRPTGTQDYNEQFF
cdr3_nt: TGTGCCATCAGACCTACGGGGACACAGGATTACAATGAGCAGTTCTTC

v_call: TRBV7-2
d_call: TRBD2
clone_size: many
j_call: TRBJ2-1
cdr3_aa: CASSVVGLSGSFNEQFF
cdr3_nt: TGTGCCAGCAGCGTAGTAGGCTTGAGCGGGAGTTTTAATGAGCAGTTCTTC

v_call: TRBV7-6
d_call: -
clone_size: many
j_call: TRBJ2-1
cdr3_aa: CASSLAGSSYNEQFF
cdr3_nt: TGTGCCAGCAGCTTAGCGGGAAGCTCCTACAATGAGCAGTTCTTC

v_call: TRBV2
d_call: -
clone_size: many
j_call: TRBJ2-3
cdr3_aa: CASRLSGVTQYF
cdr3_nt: TGTGCCAGCAGATTAAGTGGGGTTACGCAGTATTTT

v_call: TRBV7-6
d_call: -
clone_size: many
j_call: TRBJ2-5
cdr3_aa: CASSPGTSTGTQYF
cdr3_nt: TGTGCCAGCAGCCCGGGCACTAGTACGGGGACCCAGTACTTC

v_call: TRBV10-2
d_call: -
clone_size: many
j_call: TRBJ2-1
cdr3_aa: CATEANNEQFF
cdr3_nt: TGCGCCACGGAGGCGAACAATGAGCAGTTCTTC